This entry lists 14 T cell receptor beta chains sequenced from one sample in a study of blood T cell repertoires in COVID-19. Profiling relied on immunoSEQ multiplex PCR, and the TCRdb table lists in-frame clones only, not all of them. The sample has about 230,000 clones; 83% are singletons. Sequenced material: peripheral blood. All receptors derive from a woman between 45 and 60 years old with acute or convalescent COVID-19.

The V call is TRBV9, the J call TRBJ1-4, with 10 bases fitting TRBD1. This CDR3 region has 17 residues. The germline gives CDR1 SGDLS, CDR2 YYNGEE. V gave up 0 bases and J gave up 7 bases; unmatched junction bases: 9. CDR3 sequence: CASSVGQGQGGGEKLFF. The CDR3 DNA follows: TGTGCCAGCAGCGTAGGGCAAGGACAGGGGGGCGGTGAAAAACTGTTTTTT.

This clone was counted only a few times. The chain combines TRBV5-1 with TRBJ2-1, with a weak D call TRBD2 (5 bases). This CDR3 has 15 amino acids. Germline V gene lookup returns CDR1 SGHRS and CDR2 YFSETQ. V was cut by 5 bases and J by 4 bases, with 16 bases left in between. The CDR3 DNA sequence: TGCGCCAGCAGACCCCTAGCTGACCTATACAATGAGCAGTTCTTC. It yields the protein CASRPLADLYNEQFF.

V and J are TRBV21-1 and TRBJ2-3; the D call of TRBD1 is as the table states it, not checked on the DNA. TRBV21-1 is listed as a pseudogene. The length of the CDR3 is 15 residues. The CDR3 nucleotides are TGTGCCAGCAGCAATGGCCCTGAGGCGGACAATACGCAGTATTTT. It encodes CASSNGPEADNTQYF.

This clone was observed a single time. V gene TRBV15 combines with J gene TRBJ2-7, with 9 bases aligning to TRBD1. Trimming cost V 0 bases and J 2 bases; bases outside gene matches: 2. This CDR3 is 15 amino acids long. Germline lookup yields CDR1 LNHNV and CDR2 YYDKDF (reference sequence). Here the CDR3 DNA reads TGTGCCACCAGCAGAGACAGGACAGGGGCCTACGAGCAGTACTTC. As protein: CATSRDRTGAYEQYF.

This clone was detected only a few times. In DNA form, the CDR3 reads TGTGCCAGCAGCTCCCCGACTAGCGGGAGTTTTAGGCCCTACGAGCAGTACTTC. This gives the protein CASSSPTSGSFRPYEQYF. The chain employs TRBV7-2 and TRBJ2-7, with 12 bases aligning to TRBD2. Germline V gene data show CDR1 as SGHTA and CDR2 as FQGNSA. This CDR3 contains 18 residues. The trim removed 4 bases at V and 2 bases at J, leaving 12 bases unmatched.

This rearrangement joins TRBV4-1 to TRBJ2-5, with TRBD1 identical over 7 bases. There are 18 residues in the CDR3. Germline V gene lookup returns CDR1 MGHRA and CDR2 YSYEKL. J was trimmed by 2 bases and V by 0 bases; bases with no gene match: 12. The CDR3 coding sequence is TGCGCCAGCAGCCAAGATTATTTCCGCCCGGACAGGCAAGAGACCCAGTACTTC. This sequence encodes CASSQDYFRPDRQETQYF.

This chain links TRBV6-1 with TRBJ1-1; D is perhaps TRBD1 (6 bases). Germline CDR1 reads MNHNS; CDR2 reads SASEGT. V was clipped by 6 bases and J by 5 bases, with 13 bases between them. The CDR3 loop spans 13 amino acids. The CDR3 loop is CASSPQGLTEAFF. The CDR3, as DNA: TGTGCCAGCAGCCCACAGGGTCTTACTGAAGCTTTCTTT.

The chain carries TRBV28 and TRBJ1-5, with 10 bases lining up with TRBD1. This CDR3 contains 15 residues. Germline-derived CDR1 and CDR2 are MDHEN and SYDVKM. V lost 8 bases to trimming and J lost 9 bases; unmatched junction nucleotides: 13. CDR3 protein: CASAPPPGQGRPQHF. The CDR3 coding sequence is TGTGCCAGCGCCCCCCCACCGGGACAGGGGAGGCCCCAGCATTTT.

The J gene is TRBJ2-5, the V gene TRBV5-1; 9 bases line up with TRBD1. The CDR3 covers 15 residues. Unmatched junction bases numbered 5, after V lost 4 bases and J lost 1 base. In germline, CDR1 is SGHRS, CDR2 YFSETQ. CDR3 sequence (DNA): TGCGCCAGCAGCACTTGGGGACAGGGCCAAGAGACCCAGTACTTC. Its protein product is CASSTWGQGQETQYF. Full variable domain (remainder filled in from reference TRBV5-1 and TRBJ2-5): KAGVTQTPRYLIKTRGQQVTLSCSPISGHRSVSWYQQTPGQGLQFLFEYFSETQRNKGNFPGRFSGRQFSNSRSEMNVSTLELGDSALYLCASSTWGQGQETQYFGPGTRLLVL.

This chain links TRBV6-1 with TRBJ2-7; 9 bases are shared with TRBD2. After removal of 0 bases from V and 12 bases from J, the junction contained 3 bases not matched to a gene. Germline V gene data show CDR1 as MNHNS and CDR2 as SASEGT. The CDR3 runs 12 residues. The CDR3 nucleotides read TGTGCCAGCAGTGAAGCGCGGGGGGGCCCGTACTTC. Protein: CASSEARGGPYF.

The V call is TRBV5-6, the J call TRBJ2-5; 7 bases agree with TRBD1. The CDR3 covers 15 residues. J was trimmed by 2 bases and V by 1 base; bases with no gene match: 5. Germline CDR1 reads SGHDT; CDR2 reads YYEEEE. In nucleotides, the CDR3 is TGTGCCAGCAGCTTGCCCGACAGGGAACAAGAGACCCAGTACTTC. Amino acid sequence: CASSLPDREQETQYF. Supplemented by reference TRBV5-6 and TRBJ2-5, the full variable domain reads DAGVTQSPTHLIKTRGQQVTLRCSPKSGHDTVSWYQQALGQGPQFIFQYYEEEERQRGNFPDRFSGHQFPNYSSELNVNALLLGDSALYLCASSLPDREQETQYFGPGTRLLVL.

This clone was seen only a few times. The gene calls are TRBV7-9 and TRBJ1-4, with unresolved D. There are 16 residues in the CDR3. V shed 1 base and J shed 7 bases, with 16 bases lying between them. Germline loops: CDR1 SEHNR, CDR2 FQNEAQ (reference sequence). In DNA form, the CDR3 reads TGTGCCAGCAGCTTAGGATCGGGGAGTCTGGGTGAAAAACTGTTTTTT. As protein: CASSLGSGSLGEKLFF.

V usage is TRBV4-3 and J usage is TRBJ2-1, with TRBD2 matching 10 bases. CDR1 is LGHNA and CDR2 is YSLEER in the germline V gene. CDR3 length equals 17 residues. V was pared by 4 bases and J by 4 bases, with 10 bases of the junction left unmatched. The CDR3 nucleotides read TGCGCCAGCAGCCTAAGTCCCGCTAGCGGGGGTTACAATGAGCAGTTCTTC. Protein product: CASSLSPASGGYNEQFF.

This clone has only a few counts. The gene calls are TRBV3-1 (or the pseudogene TRBV3-2) and TRBJ1-2; 7 positions agree with TRBD1. CDR1 and CDR2 (germline): LGHDT, YNNKEL (reference sequence). Trimming removed 4 bases from V and 2 bases from J; junction bases left unmatched: 7. The CDR3 is 15 amino acids. The CDR3 loop is CASSPSEQGNYGYTF. CDR3 in DNA: TGTGCCAGCAGCCCCTCCGAACAGGGGAACTATGGCTACACCTTC.